These T cell receptor beta chains were read from a single sample in a study of control samples from healthy donors and cancer patients. The data were produced by immunoSEQ multiplex PCR, yet TCRdb's version contains in-frame clones alone and is incomplete. The data hold about 120,000 clones, with roughly nine tenths observed a single time. The sequenced sample was blood. These receptors were collected from a man between 18 and 29 years old in good health. CDR3s include the opening cysteine and the closing phenylalanine or tryptophan. The D gene is left open where the match is weak. Clone size is given for some rows only: seen once, a few or many times, or a class if the clone is expanded.

abundance | j_gene | v_gene | d_gene | CDR3nt | CDR3aa
once | TRBJ1-1 | TRBV14 | - | TGTGCCAGCAGCCCCCGGATGAGGAACACTGAAGCTTTCTTT | CASSPRMRNTEAFF
few | TRBJ2-1 | TRBV5-1 | - | TGCGCCAGCAGCTTGGGTGGGATCTACAATGAGCAGTTCTTC | CASSLGGIYNEQFF
few | TRBJ1-5 | TRBV6-5 | - | TGTGCCAGCAGTTACGGGCGAGGGTCAGACAGACAGCCCCAGCATTTT | CASSYGRGSDRQPQHF
- | TRBJ2-2 | TRBV9 | TRBD1 | TGTGCCAGCAGTGGCGGGACAGGGGGCCGGAGGACCGGGGAGCTGTTTTTT | CASSGGTGGRRTGELFF
once | TRBJ2-3 | TRBV7-2 | TRBD2 | TGTGCCACCTTCCCCCTAGCGGGGAAAATAGATACGCAGTATTTT | CATFPLAGKIDTQYF
- | TRBJ2-3 | TRBV27 | TRBD2 | TGTGCCAGCGGATCGATAAGAATGGCGGGGGTCCCTTATACGCAGTATTTT | CASGSIRMAGVPYTQYF
- | TRBJ2-2 | TRBV5-1 | TRBD2 | TGCGCCAGCAGAGGTGCGTTAGCGGGAGAGGTTCCGCTGTTTTTT | CASRGALAGEVPLFF
- | TRBJ1-4 | TRBV2 | TRBD1 | TGTGCCAGCAGTGCGGGTAGGGGGCTGGAAAAACTGTTTTTT | CASSAGRGLEKLFF
- | TRBJ1-5 | TRBV25-1 | - | TGTGCCAGCAGTGCGGGGAGCTCACAAAATCAGCCCCAGCATTTT | CASSAGSSQNQPQHF
- | TRBJ2-7 | TRBV19 | - | TGTGCCAGTAGCGGACCCGGGACGATACCCTACGAGCAGTACTTC | CASSGPGTIPYEQYF
- | TRBJ2-6 | TRBV7-3 | - | TGTGCCAGCAGCCCCTTCTCTGGGGCCAACGTCCTGACTTTC | CASSPFSGANVLTF
- | TRBJ2-5 | TRBV27 | - | TGTGCCAGCAGACGCGATAGGGTCCAAGAGACCCAGTACTTC | CASRRDRVQETQYF
- | TRBJ2-1 | TRBV5-4 | TRBD2 | TGTGCCAGCAGTTTAGAGACTAGCGCCACCTACAATGAGCAGTTCTTC | CASSLETSATYNEQFF
- | TRBJ2-7 | TRBV6-6 | - | TGTGCCAGCAGCGTACTGCCTGGGGGAGGTGGTGAGCAGTACTTC | CASSVLPGGGGEQYF
- | TRBJ2-3 | TRBV9 | TRBD2 | TGTGCCAGCAGACCCAGCGGGAACCCCACAGATACGCAGTATTTT | CASRPSGNPTDTQYF
- | TRBJ2-1 | TRBV15 | - | TGTGCCACCAGCAAAGGACACTACAATGAGCAGTTCTTC | CATSKGHYNEQFF
- | TRBJ2-5 | TRBV24-1 | - | TGTGCCACCAGTGATTTATCGTCCACCCAGTACTTC | CATSDLSSTQYF
- | TRBJ1-5 | TRBV18 | - | TGTGCCAGCTCACCCGACGGACGCAATCAGCCCCAGCATTTT | CASSPDGRNQPQHF
once | TRBJ2-1 | TRBV7-9 | TRBD2 | TGTGCCAGCAGCGCCTTCGGGCTAGCGGGGGGGGACAATGAGCAGTTCTTC | CASSAFGLAGGDNEQFF
few | TRBJ1-3 | TRBV30 | - | TGTGCCTGGAGTGTGGCGATCTGGAGGGAACCCAAAGGAAACACCATATATTTT | CAWSVAIWREPKGNTIYF
- | TRBJ2-5 | TRBV7-8 | TRBD1 | TGTGCCAGCAGCCTTGACAGGGGAATCTGGCAAGAGACCCAGTACTTC | CASSLDRGIWQETQYF
- | TRBJ1-1 | TRBV10-3 | - | TGTGCCATCAAAAGCAATGCGTTTGGGGTGAACACTGAAGCTTTCTTT | CAIKSNAFGVNTEAFF
- | TRBJ1-1 | TRBV7-9 | - | TGTGCCAGCAGCTTAGCAGGGAAAAACACTGAAGCTTTCTTT | CASSLAGKNTEAFF